This passage covers 24 T cell receptor beta chains from one sample sequenced in a study of blood T cells in healthy people across ages. Through a sample-barcoded 5' primer and a J-beta primer mix, a second PCR was run for roughly 6 to 11 cycles. TCRdb re-analysed the 5' RACE reads in MiXCR, keeping a single row per CDR3 protein. This sample carries hundreds of thousands of distinct CDR3 sequences, around 45% of them seen once, and the ten largest clones take 25% to 35%. The sequenced sample was blood. The receptors here all came from an older woman in good health.

The chain joins TRBV25-1 to TRBJ2-4; TRBD2 agrees at 7 bases. The trim removed 3 bases at V and 7 bases at J, leaving 6 bases unmatched. This CDR3 comprises 14 residues. The V gene's germline CDR1 is MGHDK and CDR2 SYGVNS. CDR3 nucleotides: TGTGCCAGCAGTGATGGGGGGGGGTGGAACATTCAGTACTTC. It encodes CASSDGGGWNIQYF.

The V and J genes are TRBV4-3 and TRBJ2-4; D gene unclear. V was clipped by 1 base and J by 4 bases, with 11 bases between them. The CDR3 spans 15 residues. Germline lookup yields CDR1 LGHNA and CDR2 YSLEER. CDR3 DNA sequence: TGCGCCAGCAGCCAAGTGGTGACACCTAAAAACATTCAGTACTTC. It encodes CASSQVVTPKNIQYF.

The rearrangement uses TRBV5-6 and TRBJ2-5; no definite D call. The length of the CDR3 is 16 residues. Germline CDR1 SGHDT, CDR2 YYEEEE. With 3 bases removed from V and 4 bases from J, the gap between germline ends came to 19 bases. CDR3 sequence reads: CASSSSLEGMGETQYF. In nucleotides, the CDR3 is TGTGCCAGCAGCTCCTCTTTGGAAGGAATGGGAGAGACCCAGTACTTC. The full variable domain, its missing parts supplied by reference TRBV5-6 and TRBJ2-5, is DAGVTQSPTHLIKTRGQQVTLRCSPKSGHDTVSWYQQALGQGPQFIFQYYEEEERQRGNFPDRFSGHQFPNYSSELNVNALLLGDSALYLCASSSSLEGMGETQYFGPGTRLLVL.

This clonotype was seen only once. The chain joins TRBV18 to TRBJ2-7, with D possibly TRBD1 on 5 matching bases. This CDR3 is 12 amino acids long. Trimming pared 5 bases from V and 12 bases from J, leaving 17 bases between. Germline values: CDR1 KGHSH, CDR2 LQKENI. The CDR3 DNA reads TGTGCCAGCTCATCCCCGGACATGAAGTGGTACTTC. This gives the protein CASSSPDMKWYF.

The sample holds many counts of this clonotype. V gene TRBV10-3 combines with J gene TRBJ2-5; D perhaps matches TRBD1 (6 bases). The germline V gene encodes CDR1 ENHRY and CDR2 SYGVKD. This CDR3 region has 14 residues. Trimming pared 0 bases from V and 2 bases from J, leaving 7 bases between. This chain's CDR3 is CAISESTGQETQYF. As DNA, the CDR3 is TGTGCCATCAGTGAGTCAACAGGGCAAGAGACCCAGTACTTC.

V and J are TRBV2 and TRBJ2-5, with D possibly being TRBD2 (7 bases). Germline V gene sequence: CDR1 SNHLY, CDR2 FYNNEI. Trimming left V 8 bases short and J 11 bases short, with 21 bases between. The CDR3 covers 13 residues. CDR3 sequence reads: CASEGGGSNEQYF. DNA of the CDR3: TGTGCCAGCGAGGGGGGGGGATCGAATGAGCAGTACTTC.

The sample holds a few counts of this clonotype. The chain has TRBV29-1 and TRBJ2-7, with 11 nucleotides matching TRBD1. Germline CDR1 reads SQVTM; CDR2 reads ANQGSEA. Germline trimming cut 4 bases from V and 6 bases from J; bases unmatched to any gene: 5. CDR3 length: 13 amino acids. This chain's CDR3 is CSVGWDRGTEQYF. As DNA, the CDR3 is TGCAGCGTTGGTTGGGACAGGGGGACCGAGCAGTACTTC.

This sequence joins TRBV6-2 or TRBV6-3 and TRBJ2-5, with 9 bases that match TRBD1. Germline V gene data show CDR1 as MNHEY and CDR2 as SVGEGT. The J segment lost 2 bases and the V segment lost 9 bases, leaving 10 bases of the junction unmatched. This CDR3 comprises 15 residues. The CDR3 region is CASSTRDRGQETQYF. Here the CDR3 DNA reads TGTGCCAGTTCGACCCGAGACAGGGGGCAAGAGACCCAGTACTTC.

This clonotype was recorded once. This chain uses TRBV5-1 with TRBJ2-3, with 8 bases aligning to TRBD2. The V and J ends lost 5 bases and 6 bases, in that order; junction bases with no gene match: 11. The CDR3 sequence is 15 residues long. CDR1 is SGHRS and CDR2 is YFSETQ in the germline V gene. In DNA form, the CDR3 reads TGCGCCAGCAGGGTACTAGCGGCTGCTGGGGATACGCAGTATTTT. It encodes CASRVLAAAGDTQYF.

The chain couples TRBV7-3 to TRBJ2-3; 7 bases fit TRBD1. Trimming took 5 bases from V and 0 from J; bases not matched to a gene: 8. Germline loops: CDR1 SGHTA, CDR2 FQGTGA. The CDR3 loop spans 16 amino acids. CDR3 DNA: TGTGCCAGCAGCCCTACAGGGGCGACTAGCACAGATACGCAGTATTTT. It yields the protein CASSPTGATSTDTQYF.

The table lists this clonotype with a few counts. The genes are TRBV20-1 and TRBJ2-5, with 10 bases identical to TRBD1. Germline V lookup: CDR1 DFQATT, CDR2 SNEGSKA (reference sequence). CDR3 length: 14 residues. J lost 11 bases, V lost 0 bases, and 9 bases had no gene match. DNA of the CDR3: TGCAGTGCTAGAGAGGAGGACAGGGGGAGGGAGCAGTACTTC. This gives the protein CSAREEDRGREQYF.

The gene calls are TRBV20-1 and TRBJ1-1; D call uncertain. Trimming shortened V by 3 bases and J by 5 bases, and 13 bases separated the two germline ends. Germline CDR1 is DFQATT and CDR2 is SNEGSKA (reference sequence). There are 13 residues in the CDR3. CDR3 in DNA: TGCAGTGCTAGCTGGAGGGAGGGTACTGAAGCTTTCTTT. This sequence encodes CSASWREGTEAFF.

The chain carries TRBV9 and TRBJ1-2, with D perhaps TRBD1 (5 bases). Trimming pared 3 bases from V and 5 bases from J, leaving 8 bases between. Germline values: CDR1 SGDLS, CDR2 YYNGEE. The CDR3 runs to 12 residues. This CDR3 reads CASSGGSYGYTF. The CDR3 nucleotides read TGTGCCAGCAGCGGGGGGTCATATGGCTACACCTTC.

This clonotype came up a few times. This chain connects TRBV29-1 to TRBJ1-6; D is unclear. The germline gives CDR1 SQVTM, CDR2 ANQGSEA. The V end lost 4 bases, the J end lost 4 bases, and 8 bases lay between the germline ends. This CDR3 has 13 amino acids. The CDR3 coding sequence is TGCAGCGTTGCTAGGGAGTATAATTCACCCCTCCACTTT. Protein: CSVAREYNSPLHF.

A few counts support this clonotype. The chain combines TRBV10-3 with TRBJ2-3; D might be TRBD2 (6 bases). CDR1 and CDR2 (germline): ENHRY, SYGVKD. CDR3 size: 13 residues. Trimming took off 3 bases at V and 8 bases at J, with 12 bases between the two ends. The CDR3 reads CAISESDGGTQYF. In DNA, the CDR3 is TGTGCCATCAGTGAATCGGACGGGGGTACGCAGTATTTT.

This clonotype was counted between two and nine times. V gene TRBV20-1 combines with J gene TRBJ2-3; D tentatively reads TRBD1 or TRBD2 (5 bases each). CDR1 is DFQATT and CDR2 is SNEGSKA in the germline V gene (reference sequence). This CDR3 is 14 amino acids long. Trimming stripped 5 bases from V and 1 base from J, with 13 bases between. The CDR3 spells CSAGQAVGTDTQYF. The CDR3, as DNA: TGCAGTGCTGGACAAGCGGTAGGCACAGATACGCAGTATTTT.

This clonotype occurred once. The rearrangement links TRBV6-1 to TRBJ1-2; D is unclear. Looked up from germline, CDR1 is MNHNS and CDR2 is SASEGT. The CDR3 consists of 16 residues. V gave up 1 base and J gave up 1 base, with 13 bases separating them. In nucleotides, the CDR3 is TGTGCCAGCAGTGAAGATTCAGGAGACCGTAACTATGGCTACACCTTC. Encoded protein: CASSEDSGDRNYGYTF.

This clonotype was seen only a few times. The J gene is TRBJ2-7, the V gene TRBV20-1, with 8 bases that match TRBD2. The V segment lost 6 bases and the J segment 2 bases; nucleotides outside the gene matches: 12. Germline V CDR1 and CDR2: DFQATT, SNEGSKA (reference sequence). This CDR3 is 15 amino acids long. Written as DNA, the CDR3 is TGCAGTGCCACTCCGGGGACTAGTTTCACCTACGAGCAGTACTTC. Its protein product is CSATPGTSFTYEQYF.

The V and J genes are TRBV4-1 and TRBJ2-5, with D perhaps matching TRBD2 (6 bases). Germline V gives CDR1 MGHRA, CDR2 YSYEKL. This CDR3 is 13 amino acids long. The ends were cut back, 0 bases at V and 7 bases at J, with 9 bases in the middle. The CDR3 loop is CASSQERGGTQYF. The DNA for the CDR3 is TGCGCCAGCAGCCAAGAGCGGGGCGGGACCCAGTACTTC.

Only one count was recorded for this clonotype. CDR3 DNA: TGTGCCAGCAGTTACAATACCGGGAACACTGAAGCTTTCTTT. It specifies CASSYNTGNTEAFF. The J gene is TRBJ1-1, the V gene TRBV6-5; D is unclear. Germline CDR1 MNHEY, CDR2 SVGAGI. V was pared by 2 bases and J by 1 base, with 8 bases between. The CDR3 is 14 residues long.

This clonotype was seen only a few times. The V and J genes are TRBV24-1 and TRBJ2-4; 9 bases match TRBD1. J lost 9 bases, V lost 2 bases, and 10 bases had no gene match. Germline values: CDR1 KGHDR, CDR2 SFDVKD. The CDR3 has 16 residues. The CDR3 region is CATSDSVQGAPGIQYF. The CDR3 DNA sequence: TGTGCCACCAGTGATTCGGTACAGGGGGCGCCGGGCATTCAGTACTTC.

J is TRBJ2-6 and V is TRBV5-6, with D possibly TRBD2 on 6 matching bases. Trimming cost V 3 bases and J 10 bases, with 23 bases left between them. This CDR3 spans 17 amino acids. CDR1 SGHDT and CDR2 YYEEEE come from the germline V gene. CDR3 in DNA: TGTGCCAGCAGCTCCCTGGAAAGGGAGGACCTGAAAAACGTCCTGACTTTC. This sequence encodes CASSSLEREDLKNVLTF.

This clonotype occurred once. The chain employs TRBV20-1 and TRBJ1-4; D might be TRBD1 (5 bases). From germline, CDR1 is DFQATT and CDR2 SNEGSKA (reference sequence). V lost 0 bases to trimming and J lost 8 bases, with 16 bases between them. This CDR3 comprises 15 residues. The CDR3 region has the DNA TGCAGTGCTAGAGAGAGGAGGGGACGTCTCGAAAAACTGTTTTTT. It encodes CSARERRGRLEKLFF.

The V gene is TRBV20-1, the J gene TRBJ2-5, with 7 bases matching TRBD2. Germline V gene data show CDR1 as DFQATT and CDR2 as SNEGSKA (reference sequence). V shed 6 bases, J shed 11 bases, and the junction held 21 bases outside the gene matches. The CDR3 runs 15 residues. CDR3 region: CSALAGREIFNEQYF. As DNA, the CDR3 is TGCAGTGCACTGGCGGGGCGGGAGATATTCAATGAGCAGTACTTC.